These T cell receptor beta chains were read from a single sample in a study of post-analysis software for immune sequencing data. TCRdb analysed the PCR reads with MiXCR anew, one entry per CDR3 protein. The sample holds 750,000 to 900,000 distinct CDR3 sequences, approximately 44% seen once. Sequenced material: blood. All receptors derive from a girl aged 10-17 years with multiple sclerosis. Both conserved end residues are part of each CDR3. Fields, in order: V gene, D gene, clone size, J gene, CDR3 DNA, CDR3 protein. A D gene is named only where the DNA matches it firmly. Rows may omit the clone size; those that give it use once, few, many or a size class.

v_gene: TRBV11-2
d_gene: -
abundance: -
j_gene: TRBJ2-4
CDR3nt: TGTGCCAGCAGCTCAACGACAGGAAAAAACATTCAGTACTTC
CDR3aa: CASSSTTGKNIQYF

v_gene: TRBV3-1
d_gene: TRBD2
abundance: -
j_gene: TRBJ2-7
CDR3nt: TGTGCCAGCAGCCAAGAGACCACTAGCGGGCCCTCCTACGAGCAGTACTTC
CDR3aa: CASSQETTSGPSYEQYF

v_gene: TRBV5-1
d_gene: -
abundance: -
j_gene: TRBJ2-7
CDR3nt: TGCGCCAGCAGCTTGGGAAGCGCAGGAATAGACGAGCAGTACTTC
CDR3aa: CASSLGSAGIDEQYF

v_gene: TRBV25-1
d_gene: TRBD1
abundance: -
j_gene: TRBJ1-2
CDR3nt: TGTGCCAGCAGTGAATCGATCAGGGGGACTGGCTACACCTTC
CDR3aa: CASSESIRGTGYTF

v_gene: TRBV29-1
d_gene: TRBD2
abundance: -
j_gene: TRBJ2-1
CDR3nt: TGCAGCGTTGCGGGACTAGCGGGAGACATCTCCTACAATGAGCAGTTCTTC
CDR3aa: CSVAGLAGDISYNEQFF

v_gene: TRBV6-2/TRBV6-3
d_gene: TRBD1
abundance: once
j_gene: TRBJ1-1
CDR3nt: TGTGCCAGCAGACACCGGGACAGGGGGCGGAACACTGAAGCTTTCTTT
CDR3aa: CASRHRDRGRNTEAFF

v_gene: TRBV20-1
d_gene: TRBD2
abundance: -
j_gene: TRBJ2-5
CDR3nt: TGCAGTGCTCGGGGACTAGCGGGAGGGCCGGGGGAGACCCAGTACTTC
CDR3aa: CSARGLAGGPGETQYF

v_gene: TRBV3-1
d_gene: -
abundance: -
j_gene: TRBJ2-7
CDR3nt: TGTGCCAGCAGCCATTCAGGGACGAGCTCCTACGAGCAGTACTTC
CDR3aa: CASSHSGTSSYEQYF

v_gene: TRBV10-3
d_gene: -
abundance: -
j_gene: TRBJ2-5
CDR3nt: TGTGCCACCAAAGACAACCCTTCGGGAGAGACCCAGTACTTC
CDR3aa: CATKDNPSGETQYF

v_gene: TRBV6-6
d_gene: -
abundance: few
j_gene: TRBJ1-2
CDR3nt: TGTGCCAGCAGTTACCCGACAGGTGTGGGCTATGGCTACACCTTC
CDR3aa: CASSYPTGVGYGYTF

v_gene: TRBV6-1
d_gene: -
abundance: -
j_gene: TRBJ1-2
CDR3nt: TGTGCCAGCAGTGAAGGGAGGTCAGGCCGCGGGGGCTACACCTTC
CDR3aa: CASSEGRSGRGGYTF

v_gene: TRBV29-1
d_gene: TRBD1
abundance: -
j_gene: TRBJ2-5
CDR3nt: TGCAGCGTTGAAGGTGGCGACAGGGGGTACCAAGAGACCCAGTACTTC
CDR3aa: CSVEGGDRGYQETQYF

v_gene: TRBV7-2
d_gene: TRBD1
abundance: -
j_gene: TRBJ2-7
CDR3nt: TGTGCCAGCAGCTTAGTACAGGGGGCCTACAATGAGCAGTACTTC
CDR3aa: CASSLVQGAYNEQYF